Reported below is one T cell receptor beta chain. What it binds is unknown. Sequencing was performed with immunoSEQ multiplex PCR; in TCRdb, only in-frame clones are kept and a portion is missing. This table has tens of thousands of clones, roughly 86% appearing once. This sample was included in a study of STAT3 mutations in large granular lymphocyte leukemia. Turning to the study itself: Over half of T-LGLL patients had one or more immunosuppressive regimens. Regarding the study as a whole: At least one immunodominant TCR beta clonotype appeared in every T-cell large granular lymphocyte leukemia patient. A small but highly pathogenic clone may have been missed. Variable sampling intervals and differing treatment regimens complicated linking therapy response to TCR clonal burden changes.

Germline V CDR1 and CDR2: LNHDA, SQIVND (reference sequence). Trimming took 7 bases from V and 2 from J, leaving 14 bases between them. The CDR3 consists of 14 residues. The chain recombines TRBV19 with TRBJ1-2; D gene uncertain. This clonotype was obtained from a man aged 60 to 69 with T-cell large granular lymphocyte leukemia. Some clones in this sample may be carry-over from other donors' samples. Sequencing input: peripheral blood mononuclear cells. CDR3 nucleotide sequence: TGTGCCAGTACCCCTCCGGCAGGCAACTATGGCTACACCTTC. Its translation is CASTPPAGNYGYTF.